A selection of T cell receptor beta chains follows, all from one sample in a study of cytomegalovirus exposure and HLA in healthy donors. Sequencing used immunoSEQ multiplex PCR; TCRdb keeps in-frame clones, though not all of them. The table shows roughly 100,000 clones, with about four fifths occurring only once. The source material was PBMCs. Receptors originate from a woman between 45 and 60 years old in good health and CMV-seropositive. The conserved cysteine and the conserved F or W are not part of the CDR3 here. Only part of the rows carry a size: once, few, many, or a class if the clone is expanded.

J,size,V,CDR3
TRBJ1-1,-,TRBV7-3,ASRATQGSTEAF
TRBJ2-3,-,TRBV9,ASSEKGHSTDTQY
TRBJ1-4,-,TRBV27,ASSTGQDATNEKLF
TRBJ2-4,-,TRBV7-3,ASSPSGGANIQY
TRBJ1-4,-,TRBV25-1,ASSRSGATNEKLF
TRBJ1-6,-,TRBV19,ASNTGQGSPLH
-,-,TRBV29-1,SVVPRPTHTPGISYEQY
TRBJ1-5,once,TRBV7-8,ASSSRTGGGQPQH
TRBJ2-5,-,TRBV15,ATSRDIVSGTQY
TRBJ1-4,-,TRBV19,ASTATGVGRWKLF
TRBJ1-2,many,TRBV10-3,AIQDRTYGYT
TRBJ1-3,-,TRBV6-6,ASRRDNVSGNTIY
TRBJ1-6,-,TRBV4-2,ASSHLRQGYGGSPLH
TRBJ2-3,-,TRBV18,ASSPLGVGSTDTQY
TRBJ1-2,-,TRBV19,ASSLEQGIGYGYT
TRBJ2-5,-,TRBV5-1,ASSLRGLQETQY
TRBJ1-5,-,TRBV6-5,ASKGQGLQPQH
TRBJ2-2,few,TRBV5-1,ASSEGQTNTGELF
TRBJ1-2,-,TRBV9,ASSVAGNYGYT
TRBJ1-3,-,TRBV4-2,ASSQDRVSSGNTIY
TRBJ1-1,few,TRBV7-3,ASSFSGSGTEAF
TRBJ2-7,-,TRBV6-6,ASSLTGFANEQY
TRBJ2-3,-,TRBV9,ASTRLAGSTDTQY
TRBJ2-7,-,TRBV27,ASSPTNVYEQY
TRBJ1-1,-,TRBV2,ASSEESRGHTEAF
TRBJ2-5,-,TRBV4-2,ASSPGTSGGTTQETQY
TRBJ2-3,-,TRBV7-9,ASSKGGLGTDTQY
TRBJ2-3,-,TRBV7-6,ASSSYSGGFTDTQY
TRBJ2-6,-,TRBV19,ASKLGQNSGANVLT
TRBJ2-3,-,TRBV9,ASSVVGWAITDTQY
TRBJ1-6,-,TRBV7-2,ASSAGEAGWSYNSPLH
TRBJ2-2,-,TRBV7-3,ASSLSPAGELF
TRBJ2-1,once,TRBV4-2,ASSQGTSAHNEQF
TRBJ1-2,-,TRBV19,ASRRQGAVTSYGYT
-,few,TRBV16,ASSQVTGPYEQY
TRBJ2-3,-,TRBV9,ASSVGLSGEGYTQY
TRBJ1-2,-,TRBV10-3,AISESGRASGYT
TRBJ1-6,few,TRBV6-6,ASTRWDTANFSPLH
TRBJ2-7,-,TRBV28,ASSRQKGVYEQY
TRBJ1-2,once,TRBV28,ASTRSGFGYT
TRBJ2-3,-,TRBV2,ASRTGAGVQYTQY
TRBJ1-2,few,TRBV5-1,ASSHYGKQGVSRYGYT
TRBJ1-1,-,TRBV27,ASSPGTGRSTEAF
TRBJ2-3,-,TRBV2,ASSSGHVITGDTQY
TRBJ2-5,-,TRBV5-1,ASSLTPPGLAGDAQY
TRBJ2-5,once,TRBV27,ASSSGLAGGETQY
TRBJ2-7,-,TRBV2,ASSRTGSSYEQY
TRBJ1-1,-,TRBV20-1,SAREGAEAF
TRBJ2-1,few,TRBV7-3,ASSLVAGELKNEQF
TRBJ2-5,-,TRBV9,ASSVAQGQETQY
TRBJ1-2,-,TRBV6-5,ASSYFNREGGYT
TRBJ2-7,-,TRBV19,ASSAGQGEQY
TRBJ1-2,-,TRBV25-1,ASRDTSNYGYT
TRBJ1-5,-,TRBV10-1,ATSHRSSNQPQH
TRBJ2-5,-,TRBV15,ATSRGQAQETQY